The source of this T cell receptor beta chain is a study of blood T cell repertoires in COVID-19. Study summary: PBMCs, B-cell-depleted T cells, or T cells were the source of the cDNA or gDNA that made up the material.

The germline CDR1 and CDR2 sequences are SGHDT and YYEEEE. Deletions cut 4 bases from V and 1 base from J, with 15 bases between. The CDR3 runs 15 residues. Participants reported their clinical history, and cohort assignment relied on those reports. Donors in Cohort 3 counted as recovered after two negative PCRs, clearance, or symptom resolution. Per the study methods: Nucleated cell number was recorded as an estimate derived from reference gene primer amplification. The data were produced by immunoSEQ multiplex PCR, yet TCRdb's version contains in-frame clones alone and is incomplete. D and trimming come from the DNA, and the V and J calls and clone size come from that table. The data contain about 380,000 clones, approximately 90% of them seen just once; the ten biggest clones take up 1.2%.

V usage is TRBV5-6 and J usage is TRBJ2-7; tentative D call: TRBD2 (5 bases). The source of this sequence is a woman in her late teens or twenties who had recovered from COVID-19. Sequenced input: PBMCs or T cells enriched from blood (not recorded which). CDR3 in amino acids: CASSTGSWESYEQYF. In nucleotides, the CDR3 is TGTGCCAGCAGCACGGGGAGTTGGGAATCCTACGAGCAGTACTTC.